This T cell receptor beta chain was obtained from a study of T cells after yellow fever vaccination. Study-level findings and limits: Clonotype sharing between CD4 and CD8 compartments was small.

TCRdb analysed the 5' RACE reads with MiXCR anew, one entry per CDR3 protein. The profile shows roughly 340,000 distinct CDR3 sequences, 3% to 4.5% of them singletons. Losses at the gene ends were 6 bases for V and 3 bases for J; bases not matched to a gene: 3. The CDR3 totals 13 residues. The germline V gene encodes CDR1 KGHDR and CDR2 SFDVKD. This clonotype has a count of ten or more. The antigen is unknown. The clonotype originates from a man younger than 35 who received the YFV17D yellow fever vaccine. The gene calls are TRBV24-1 and TRBJ2-5; 7 bases are a match to TRBD2. The sequencing here drew on PBMCs, taken 5 days after the yellow fever booster vaccination. The CDR3 protein is CATSPGLEETQYF. The CDR3 DNA reads TGTGCCACCAGTCCCGGACTAGAAGAGACCCAGTACTTC.